Described below is a single TCR beta chain sequence and its context. The antigen remains unidentified. These data come from a study of graft-versus-host responses after intestinal transplantation. The assay was immunoSEQ multiplex PCR, and TCRdb's table has in-frame clones only and misses some. The data hold around 77,000 clones, with approximately 96% observed a single time. The material sequenced was unstimulated CD8+ T cells sorted from spleen or lymph node cells, taken before intestinal transplant. The origin of this receptor is a human donor who received an intestinal transplant.

CDR3 sequence (DNA): TGCGCCAGCAGCTGGGTGTACGGGACAAGGATTTATGGCTACACCTTC. It codes for CASSWVYGTRIYGYTF. The chain recombines TRBV5-1 with TRBJ1-2; D possibly corresponds to TRBD1 (6 bases). Germline loops: CDR1 SGHRS, CDR2 YFSETQ. The V end lost 3 bases, the J end lost 5 bases, and 20 bases lay between the germline ends. This CDR3 has 16 residues.